This T cell receptor (beta chain) was identified during a study of cytomegalovirus exposure and HLA in healthy donors. Study overall: A prior study identified approximately 120 million unique TCR beta sequences from about 180 million T cells. The study, taken as a whole, reports: Most of the TCR beta V segments (in an earlier analysis) were productive either about 87% or about 30% of the time. The listing of 150 to 200 TCR beta chains classed them as cytomegalovirus-associated.

About this clone itself: The target antigen is unknown.

A multiplex PCR was run with 60 Vbeta primers and 13 Jbeta primers. Clones were sequenced by immunoSEQ multiplex PCR, and TCRdb holds only the in-frame ones, with some missing. Among over 150,000 clones listed, 77% were seen once. Germline CDR1 SEHNR, CDR2 FQNEAQ (reference sequence). V gave up 3 bases and J gave up 5 bases; unmatched junction bases: 4. There are 14 residues in the CDR3. The material sequenced was PBMCs. The V and J genes are TRBV7-9 and TRBJ2-4; the match to TRBD2 covers 7 bases. This clonotype originated in a woman aged 40 to 50 in good health and CMV-seropositive. The CDR3 DNA follows: TGTGCCAGCAGCTTTGCTGGGGGGGAAAACATTCAGTACTTC. This gives the protein CASSFAGGENIQYF.